The TCR beta chain described here comes from a study of neurological immune-mediated disorders. Study outcomes and limitations: HTLV-1-associated myelopathy had the most TCR clonal expansion, and multiple sclerosis had the least, less than healthy controls. None of the CDR3 amino acid sequences in expanded clones turned up in more than one subject, which points to private repertoires in all groups.

The cDNA was produced through 5'RACE with 10-nucleotide random UMIs. TCRdb re-called the 5' RACE reads through MiXCR, storing one row per CDR3 protein. This table holds approximately 38,000 distinct CDR3 sequences, around a tenth found once. CD4+ or CD8+ T cells at a count of 800,000 to 1,000,000 served as input for the sorted libraries. Losses at the gene ends were 4 bases for V and 5 bases for J; bases not matched to a gene: 2. The germline V gene encodes CDR1 MNHNS and CDR2 SASEGT. The CDR3 is 15 residues long. This clonotype has at least ten counts. The antigen is undetermined. This TCR came from a woman aged 25 to 45 with HTLV-1-associated myelopathy (HAM/TSP). The sequencing sample was made of CD4+ T cells from blood. The chain is built from TRBV6-1 and TRBJ1-6; the match to TRBD1 covers 10 bases. CDR3 in DNA: TGTGCCAGCAGTGGGGGACAGGGGAATAATTCACCCCTCCACTTT. Translated: CASSGGQGNNSPLHF.